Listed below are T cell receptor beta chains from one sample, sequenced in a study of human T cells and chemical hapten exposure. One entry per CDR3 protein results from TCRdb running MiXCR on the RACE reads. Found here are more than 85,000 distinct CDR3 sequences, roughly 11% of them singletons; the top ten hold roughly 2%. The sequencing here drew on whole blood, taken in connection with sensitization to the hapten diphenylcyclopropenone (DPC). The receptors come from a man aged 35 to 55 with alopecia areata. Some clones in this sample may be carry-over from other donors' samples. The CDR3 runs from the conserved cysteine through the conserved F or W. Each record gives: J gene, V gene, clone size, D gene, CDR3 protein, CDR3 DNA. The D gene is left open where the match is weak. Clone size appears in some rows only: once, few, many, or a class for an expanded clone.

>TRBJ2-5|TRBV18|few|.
CASSALGETQYF
TGTGCCAGCTCTGCCCTGGGGGAGACCCAGTACTTC
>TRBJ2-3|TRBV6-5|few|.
CASTQEAGPRNTQYF
TGTGCCAGCACCCAGGAGGCGGGCCCCCGAAATACGCAGTATTTT
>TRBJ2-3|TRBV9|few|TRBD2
CASSVGLAGDRRTDTQYF
TGTGCCAGCAGCGTAGGACTAGCGGGAGATCGGAGGACAGATACGCAGTATTTT
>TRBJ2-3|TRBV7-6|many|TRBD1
CASSLKGATDTQYF
TGTGCCAGCAGCTTAAAGGGGGCCACAGATACGCAGTATTTT
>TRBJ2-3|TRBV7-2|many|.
CASSLYTDTQYF
TGTGCCAGCAGCCTCTACACAGATACGCAGTATTTT
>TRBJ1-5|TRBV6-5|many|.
CASRGPNQPQHF
TGTGCCAGCAGAGGCCCTAATCAGCCCCAGCATTTT
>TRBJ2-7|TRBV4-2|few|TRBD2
CASSQDSGRGREQYF
TGTGCCAGCAGCCAAGATAGCGGGAGGGGCCGCGAGCAGTACTTC
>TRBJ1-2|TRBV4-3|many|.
CASSQDREGRHNSNYGYTF
TGCGCCAGCAGCCAAGATCGGGAGGGCAGACATAATTCAAATTATGGCTACACCTTC
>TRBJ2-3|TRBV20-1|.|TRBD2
CSAGLAGSTDTQYF
TGCAGTGCCGGACTAGCGGGATCCACAGATACGCAGTATTTT
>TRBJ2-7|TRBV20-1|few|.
CSASDRPAYEQYF
TGCAGTGCGAGTGACAGGCCCGCCTACGAGCAGTACTTC
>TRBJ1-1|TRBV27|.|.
CASSPWTVNTEAFF
TGTGCCAGCAGTCCATGGACAGTTAACACTGAAGCTTTCTTT
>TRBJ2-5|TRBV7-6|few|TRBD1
CASSRGTGGAETQYF
TGTGCCAGCAGCCGAGGGACAGGAGGTGCAGAGACCCAGTACTTC
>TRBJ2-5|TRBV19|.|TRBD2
CASLGPGLAGVKTQYF
TGTGCCAGTCTAGGCCCAGGACTAGCGGGAGTGAAGACCCAGTACTTC
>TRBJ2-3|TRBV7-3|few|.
CASSSPVADTQYF
TGTGCCAGCAGCTCCCCCGTCGCGGATACGCAGTATTTT
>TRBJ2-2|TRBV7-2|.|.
CASSPPGIGTGELFF
TGTGCCAGCAGCCCCCCCGGGATAGGGACCGGGGAGCTGTTTTTT
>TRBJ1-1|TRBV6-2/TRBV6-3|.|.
CASSIRRDTEAFF
TGTGCCAGCAGTATACGAAGGGACACTGAAGCTTTCTTT
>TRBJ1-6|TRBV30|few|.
CAGRQLVNSPLHF
TGTGCCGGTCGACAGCTTGTGAATTCACCCCTCCACTTT
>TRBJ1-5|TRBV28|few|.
CASRKQGDHQPQHF
TGTGCCAGCAGGAAACAGGGTGATCATCAGCCCCAGCATTTT
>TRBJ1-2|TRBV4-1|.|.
CASSQVGAVYGYTF
TGCGCCAGCAGCCAAGTCGGAGCAGTCTATGGCTACACCTTC
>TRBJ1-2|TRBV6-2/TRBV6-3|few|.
CATNLDTSNYGYTF
TGTGCCACTAACTTGGACACATCTAACTATGGCTACACCTTC
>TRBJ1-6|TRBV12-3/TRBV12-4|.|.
CASLGGAGYNSPLHF
TGTGCCAGCCTTGGGGGCGCGGGGTATAATTCACCCCTCCACTTT
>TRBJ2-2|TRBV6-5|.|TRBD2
CASSRSGRALAGELFF
TGTGCCAGCAGCCGCAGCGGGAGGGCCCTCGCCGGGGAGCTGTTTTTT
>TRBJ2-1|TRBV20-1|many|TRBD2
CSAASGTSGRAYNEQFF
TGCAGTGCTGCTTCCGGGACTAGCGGGAGGGCCTACAATGAGCAGTTCTTC